This is a list of T cell receptor beta chains from one sample in a study of PD-L1 blockade in urothelial cancer. The protocol was immunoSEQ multiplex PCR, while the TCRdb copy is restricted to in-frame clones and leaves out a portion. The sample lists tens of thousands of clones, roughly 87% seen once, with less than 10% in the top ten. The input for sequencing was PBMCs, taken around atezolizumab (anti-PD-L1) treatment. These receptors were obtained from a man in his 60s with urothelial cancer. Each CDR3 is given with its conserved first and last residue. D genes are given only for firm matches. Clone sizes are given selectively: once, few, many, or a class where the clone is expanded.

clone_size j_call v_call d_call cdr3_aa cdr3_nt
NA TRBJ1-3 TRBV6-5 NA CASSYRGSGAGNTIYF TGTGCCAGCAGTTACAGGGGGTCCGGAGCTGGAAACACCATATATTTT
NA TRBJ2-2 TRBV19 TRBD1 CASIRTGVNTGELFF TGTGCCAGTATTAGGACAGGGGTGAACACCGGGGAGCTGTTTTTT
once TRBJ1-2 TRBV19 TRBD1 CASSPGQLAYNYGYTF TGTGCCAGTAGCCCGGGACAGTTAGCCTATAACTATGGCTACACCTTC
few TRBJ1-4 TRBV4-1 TRBD1 CASSKIDSGTVNEKLFF TGCGCCAGCAGCAAGATAGATTCGGGGACAGTTAATGAAAAACTGTTTTTT
NA TRBJ2-5 TRBV28 TRBD2 CASSVPGGGQETQYF TGTGCCAGCAGTGTACCGGGGGGAGGCCAAGAGACCCAGTACTTC
few TRBJ1-1 TRBV5-1 NA CASSLEEGLAEAFF TGCGCCAGCAGCTTGGAGGAGGGTTTGGCTGAAGCTTTCTTT
once TRBJ2-7 TRBV14 NA CASPRGLYIYEQYF TGTGCCAGCCCAAGGGGACTTTATATCTACGAGCAGTACTTC
NA TRBJ1-3 TRBV5-1 TRBD1 CASSSGTGAGNTIYF TGCGCCAGCAGCTCCGGGACAGGGGCTGGAAACACCATATATTTT
NA TRBJ1-1 TRBV12-5 TRBD1 CASGTTGRSTEAFF TGTGCTAGTGGTACGACAGGGAGGAGCACTGAAGCTTTCTTT
NA TRBJ1-1 TRBV10-2 TRBD1 CASRGTGVSEAFF TGCGCCAGCAGGGGGACAGGGGTCTCTGAAGCTTTCTTT
NA TRBJ1-2 TRBV28 NA CASSPQLIGYTF TGTGCCAGCAGCCCACAGTTAATTGGCTACACCTTC
few TRBJ1-5 TRBV12-5 NA CASGLVLETEGNQPQHF TGTGCTAGTGGTTTGGTACTGGAAACGGAGGGCAATCAGCCCCAGCATTTT
NA TRBJ1-4 TRBV6-1 NA CASSVESNEKLFF TGTGCCAGCAGTGTGGAGTCTAATGAAAAACTGTTTTTT
NA TRBJ1-3 TRBV29-1 NA CSGQTGLTGNTIYF TGCAGCGGTCAAACAGGGTTAACTGGAAACACCATATATTTT
NA TRBJ2-2 TRBV5-1 TRBD2 CASSLPGLAKSTGELFF TGCGCCAGCAGCTTACCGGGACTAGCGAAGTCTACCGGGGAGCTGTTTTTT
NA TRBJ2-7 TRBV30 TRBD2 CAWSVLGLAGVTF TGTGCCTGGAGTGTGTTGGGACTAGCGGGGGTTACCTTC
NA TRBJ2-1 TRBV14 TRBD2 CASSPGLAGKLTEQFF TGTGCCAGCAGCCCAGGACTAGCGGGGAAACTGACTGAGCAGTTCTTC
NA TRBJ1-1 TRBV27 TRBD1 CASRDRRGTEAFF TGTGCCAGCCGGGACAGGCGTGGCACTGAAGCTTTCTTT
once TRBJ1-2 TRBV5-8 TRBD1 CASGDRENYGYTF TGTGCCAGCGGAGACAGGGAGAACTATGGCTACACCTTC
NA TRBJ2-3 TRBV5-1 TRBD2 CASSLGTSGGLITDTQYF TGCGCCAGCAGCTTGGGGACTAGCGGGGGGCTGATTACAGATACGCAGTATTTT
NA TRBJ1-3 TRBV9 NA CASSVGQDGRNTIYF TGTGCCAGCAGCGTAGGACAGGATGGTCGGAACACCATATATTTT
NA TRBJ2-7 TRBV7-2 NA CASSLSGYEQYF TGTGCCAGCAGCCTTAGCGGCTACGAGCAGTACTTC
NA TRBJ2-5 TRBV6-5 NA CASRSGTQETQYF TGTGCCAGCAGATCGGGAACACAAGAGACCCAGTACTTC
NA TRBJ1-2 TRBV4-3 TRBD1 CASSQVNRGSHGYTF TGCGCCAGCAGCCAAGTGAACAGGGGGAGTCATGGCTACACCTTC
NA TRBJ2-1 TRBV4-2 TRBD2 CASSQDFSGGALDEQFF TGTGCCAGCAGCCAAGATTTTAGCGGGGGGGCTTTGGATGAGCAGTTCTTC
NA TRBJ1-1 TRBV5-5 NA CASSLALRENTEAFF TGTGCCAGCAGCTTGGCCCTCCGAGAGAACACTGAAGCTTTCTTT
NA TRBJ1-2 TRBV27 TRBD1 CASSLVQGYGYTF TGTGCCAGCAGTTTAGTACAGGGGTACGGCTACACCTTC
NA TRBJ1-1 TRBV20-1 NA CSALNTEAFF TGCAGTGCCCTTAACACTGAAGCTTTCTTT
NA TRBJ1-4 TRBV4-1 NA CASSQERRGTNEKLFF TGCGCCAGCAGCCAAGAACGGCGAGGCACTAATGAAAAACTGTTTTTT
once TRBJ1-6 TRBV2 TRBD1 CASTLRTGNNSPLHF TGTGCCAGCACCCTCAGGACAGGGAATAATTCACCCCTCCACTTT
NA TRBJ1-2 TRBV7-8 TRBD1 CASSFGTEYGYTF TGTGCCAGCAGCTTTGGGACAGAGTATGGCTACACCTTC
NA TRBJ2-2 TRBV11-3 NA CASSIGVTVGPQTGELFF TGTGCCAGCAGTATAGGGGTGACAGTCGGACCTCAGACCGGGGAGCTGTTTTTT
once TRBJ2-7 TRBV10-3 NA CAIRDINYEQYF TGTGCCATCAGGGACATAAACTACGAGCAGTACTTC
NA TRBJ2-7 TRBV5-1 TRBD2 CASSLGAGGEQYF TGCGCCAGCAGCTTAGGAGCGGGAGGGGAGCAGTACTTC
NA TRBJ2-2 TRBV6-4 TRBD1 CASSGQGAGELFF TGTGCCAGCAGTGGACAGGGGGCCGGGGAGCTGTTTTTT
NA TRBJ2-7 TRBV28 TRBD1 CASSPGQDRPEQYF TGTGCCAGCAGTCCCGGACAGGACCGTCCGGAGCAGTACTTC
NA TRBJ1-3 TRBV6-1 NA CASLPVLSGNTIYF TGTGCCAGCCTCCCGGTGCTCTCTGGAAACACCATATATTTT
NA TRBJ1-6 TRBV28 NA CASSQDRLDNSPLHF TGTGCCAGCAGCCAAGACAGGTTGGATAATTCACCCCTCCACTTT
NA TRBJ1-2 TRBV4-2 NA CASGFGASNYGYTF TGTGCCAGCGGGTTTGGGGCCTCTAACTATGGCTACACCTTC
NA TRBJ2-2 TRBV7-8 NA CASTLLGANTGELFF TGTGCCAGCACCTTACTCGGGGCGAACACCGGGGAGCTGTTTTTT
NA TRBJ1-2 TRBV7-9 TRBD1 CASSERQGIYGYTF TGTGCCAGCAGCGAAAGACAGGGGATCTATGGCTACACCTTC
NA TRBJ2-4 TRBV6-1 NA CASSEFGQRTKNIQYF TGTGCCAGCAGTGAATTTGGGCAGCGGACCAAAAACATTCAGTACTTC
once TRBJ2-7 TRBV2 NA CASSEGVWGRASYEQYF TGTGCCAGCAGTGAAGGGGTTTGGGGCAGGGCTTCCTACGAGCAGTACTTC
NA TRBJ1-3 TRBV11-2 TRBD1 CASSPDRVAGNTIYF TGTGCCAGCAGCCCGGACAGGGTCGCTGGAAACACCATATATTTT
NA TRBJ2-2 TRBV5-1 TRBD1 CASLGQGASGELFF TGCGCCAGCCTAGGACAGGGGGCCTCCGGGGAGCTGTTTTTT
few TRBJ2-2 TRBV30 NA CAWRSGPRTNTGELFF TGTGCCTGGCGATCTGGGCCCAGAACGAACACCGGGGAGCTGTTTTTT
NA TRBJ1-6 TRBV30 NA CAWKQGGYNSPLHF TGTGCCTGGAAGCAGGGAGGGTATAATTCACCCCTCCACTTT
NA TRBJ1-5 TRBV2 NA CASSAPLDTHNQPQHF TGTGCCAGCAGCGCGCCTTTGGACACCCACAATCAGCCCCAGCATTTT
NA TRBJ1-6 TRBV4-1 NA CASSQGQALNSPLHF TGCGCCAGCAGCCAAGGACAGGCACTAAATTCACCCCTCCACTTT